This T cell receptor (beta chain) derives from a study of T-cell reconstitution after alpha-beta-depleted transplantation in children. This clonotype was seen a handful of times. Its antigen is unidentified. J gave up 4 bases and V 2 bases, and 2 bases lay outside the gene matches. Germline CDR1 reads MGHDK; CDR2 reads SYGVNS. This CDR3 spans 14 amino acids. Unique molecular identifiers were built into the TCRbeta library. A single record per CDR3 protein comes from TCRdb applying MiXCR to the PCR reads. The top ten clones hold approximately 29% of a sample with about 400,000 distinct CDR3 sequences, roughly 17% of them seen once. Points from the study as a whole: Reported findings indicate that, about two months after transplant, alpha-beta T cells came from several hundred expanded clones, which were derived from non-depleted graft cells. T-cell numbers and diversity, one year after transplant, stemmed largely from T cells that were newly produced. In some patients, recipient T cells and intrathymic progenitors surviving conditioning explained high day-60 diversity.

This sequence was found in a boy younger than two who had a stem cell transplant for Wiskott-Aldrich syndrome, so the T cells may come from the graft donor. The sequencing used PBMCs, mostly from graft donor cells, collected 360 days after TCRalphabeta/CD19-depleted stem cell transplant. This chain uses TRBV25-1 with TRBJ2-7; TRBD2 matches at 10 bases. As DNA, the CDR3 is TGTGCCAGCAGTGAAAGCGGGGGGGCATACGAGCAGTACTTC. As protein: CASSESGGAYEQYF.